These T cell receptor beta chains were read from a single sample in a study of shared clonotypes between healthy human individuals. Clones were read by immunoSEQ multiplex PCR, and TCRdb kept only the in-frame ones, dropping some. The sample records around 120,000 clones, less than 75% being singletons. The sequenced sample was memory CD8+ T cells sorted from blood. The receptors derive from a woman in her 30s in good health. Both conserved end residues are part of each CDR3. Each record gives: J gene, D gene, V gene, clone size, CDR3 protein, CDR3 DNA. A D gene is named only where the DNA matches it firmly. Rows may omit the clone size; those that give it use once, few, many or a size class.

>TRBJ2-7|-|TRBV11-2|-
CASSLAGGSSYEQYF
TGTGCCAGCAGCTTAGCGGGTGGAAGCTCCTACGAGCAGTACTTC
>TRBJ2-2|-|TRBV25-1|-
CASSNRGAGELFF
TGTGCCAGCAGTAACCGCGGAGCCGGGGAGCTGTTTTTT
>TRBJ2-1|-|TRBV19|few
CASSIDQHGGEQFF
TGTGCCAGTAGTATAGATCAGCACGGCGGTGAGCAGTTCTTC
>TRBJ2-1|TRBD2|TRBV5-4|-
CASRYGLVNEQFF
TGTGCCAGCAGATATGGACTAGTCAATGAGCAGTTCTTC
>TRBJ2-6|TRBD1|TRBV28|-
CASNTDRGHSGANVLTF
TGTGCCAGCAACACTGACAGGGGGCACTCTGGGGCCAACGTCCTGACTTTC
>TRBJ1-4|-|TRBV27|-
CASSPWTKLGEKLFF
TGTGCCAGCAGTCCCTGGACAAAATTGGGTGAAAAACTGTTTTTT
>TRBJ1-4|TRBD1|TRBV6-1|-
CAAGQGTGGEKLFF
TGTGCCGCGGGACAGGGGACGGGTGGTGAAAAACTGTTTTTT
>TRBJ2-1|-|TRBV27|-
CASSPSGPLSSYNEQFF
TGTGCCAGCAGTCCCTCCGGACCCCTGAGCTCCTACAATGAGCAGTTCTTC
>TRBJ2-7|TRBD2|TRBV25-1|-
CASSGTSGREQYF
TGTGCCAGCAGTGGGACTAGCGGGAGGGAGCAGTACTTC
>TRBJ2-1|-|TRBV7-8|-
CASSLLVVPFF
TGTGCCAGCAGCTTATTAGTTGTTCCGTTCTTC
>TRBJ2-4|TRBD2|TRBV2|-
CASRMGLAGGPYPKNIQYF
TGTGCCAGCAGGATGGGACTAGCGGGAGGGCCTTACCCCAAAAACATTCAGTACTTC
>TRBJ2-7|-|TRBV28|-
CASSTSEWYEQYF
-
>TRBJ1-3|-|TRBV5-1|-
CASSPGRPSGNTIYF
TGCGCCAGCAGCCCAGGACGTCCCTCTGGAAACACCATATATTTT
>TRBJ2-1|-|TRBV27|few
CASSLGPLGEQFF
TGTGCCAGCAGTTTAGGTCCCTTGGGTGAGCAGTTCTTC
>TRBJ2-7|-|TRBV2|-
CASSEAWVYYGDEQYF
TGTGCCAGCAGTGAAGCGTGGGTCTATTACGGCGACGAGCAGTACTTC
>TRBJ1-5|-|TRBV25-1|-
CASSEGQKPQHF
TGTGCCAGCAGTGAAGGACAGAAGCCCCAGCATTTT
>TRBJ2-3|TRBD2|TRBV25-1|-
CASRVYASGGTDTQYF
TGTGCCAGCAGAGTTTACGCTAGCGGGGGCACAGATACGCAGTATTTT
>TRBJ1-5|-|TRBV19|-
CASSIEGSNQPQHF
TGTGCCAGTAGTATTGAAGGGAGCAATCAGCCCCAGCATTTT
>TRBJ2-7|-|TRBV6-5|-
CASSEGYEQYF
TGTGCCAGCAGTGAAGGGTACGAGCAGTACTTC
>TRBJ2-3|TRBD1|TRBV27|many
CASRGLTLGQDTQYF
TGTGCCAGCAGGGGGCTCACCCTGGGACAGGATACGCAGTATTTT
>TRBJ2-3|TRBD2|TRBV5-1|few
CASSAGTSETDTQYF
TGCGCCAGCAGTGCCGGGACTAGCGAAACAGATACGCAGTATTTT
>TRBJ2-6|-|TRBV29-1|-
CSVRSIQSRANVLTF
TGCAGCGTTAGAAGCATACAAAGTCGGGCCAACGTCCTGACTTTC
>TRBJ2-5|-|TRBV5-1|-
CASSPELQETQYF
TGCGCCAGCAGCCCCGAACTTCAAGAGACCCAGTACTTC
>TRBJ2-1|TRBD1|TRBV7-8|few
CASSSNDRGQYNEQFF
TGTGCCAGCAGCTCTAACGACAGGGGACAATACAATGAGCAGTTCTTC
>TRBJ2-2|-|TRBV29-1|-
CSVKTPASRVGELLF
TGCAGCGTAAAAACCCCAGCTAGCAGGGTCGGGGAGCTGCTTTTT
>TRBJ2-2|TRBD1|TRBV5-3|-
CARSNRDRDTGELFF
TGTGCCAGAAGCAACCGGGACAGAGACACCGGGGAGCTGTTTTTT
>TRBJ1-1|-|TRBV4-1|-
CASSQDPAGTDTEAFF
TGCGCCAGCAGCCAAGATCCGGCAGGGACGGACACTGAAGCTTTCTTT
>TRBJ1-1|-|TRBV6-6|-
CASSYIQGPMNTEAFF
TGTGCCAGCAGTTACATTCAGGGGCCGATGAACACTGAAGCTTTCTTT
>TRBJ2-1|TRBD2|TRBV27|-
CASSFSGGEQFF
TGTGCCAGCAGTTTTAGCGGGGGGGAGCAGTTCTTC
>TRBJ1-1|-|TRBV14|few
CASSPTGSEAFF
TGTGCCAGCAGCCCTACAGGGTCTGAAGCTTTCTTT
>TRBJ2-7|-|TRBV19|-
CASGDIYEQYF
TGTGCCAGTGGGGACATTTACGAGCAGTACTTC
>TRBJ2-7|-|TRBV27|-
CASSLSTRYEQYF
TGTGCCAGCAGTTTATCGACACGCTACGAGCAGTACTTC
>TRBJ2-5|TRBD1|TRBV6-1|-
CALWTGEVQETQYF
TGTGCCTTATGGACAGGGGAGGTTCAAGAGACCCAGTACTTC
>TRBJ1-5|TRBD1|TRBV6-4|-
CASSPGTGDVQPQHF
TGTGCCAGCAGTCCCGGGACAGGGGACGTACAGCCCCAGCATTTT
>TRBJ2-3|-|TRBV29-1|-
CSVTDGPSTDTQYF
TGCAGCGTCACAGACGGGCCTAGCACAGATACGCAGTATTTT
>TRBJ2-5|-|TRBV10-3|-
CAISESLAQETQYF
TGTGCCATCAGTGAGTCCTTAGCCCAAGAGACCCAGTACTTC
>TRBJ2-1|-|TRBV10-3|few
CAISPGGQSYNEQFF
TGTGCCATCAGTCCGGGGGGACAATCCTACAATGAGCAGTTCTTC
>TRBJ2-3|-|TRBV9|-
CASSRTADTQYF
TGTGCCAGCAGCCGGACGGCAGATACGCAGTATTTT
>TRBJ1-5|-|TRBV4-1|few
CASSQDLLRAIQPQHF
TGCGCCAGCAGCCAAGATCTGTTGAGGGCAATTCAGCCCCAGCATTTT
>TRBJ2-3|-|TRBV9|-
CASSLGLYSTDTQYF
TGTGCCAGCAGCCTTGGACTTTATAGCACAGATACGCAGTATTTT
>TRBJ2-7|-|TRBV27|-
CASSLLPEVPYEQYF
TGTGCCAGCAGTTTACTTCCGGAGGTCCCCTACGAGCAGTACTTC
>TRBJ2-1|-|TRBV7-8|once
CASSIGIPHEQFF
TGTGCCAGCAGCATTGGAATTCCCCATGAGCAGTTCTTC
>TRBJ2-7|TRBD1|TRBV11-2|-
CASRPTGVSYEQYF
TGTGCCAGCAGGCCGACAGGGGTGTCGTACGAGCAGTACTTC
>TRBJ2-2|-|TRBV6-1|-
CASSETGTGELFF
TGTGCCAGCAGTGAGACAGGCACCGGGGAGCTGTTTTTT
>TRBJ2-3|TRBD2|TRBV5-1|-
CASSPGGPGAGWQDTQYF
TGCGCCAGCAGCCCGGGGGGTCCCGGCGCGGGGTGGCAAGATACGCAGTATTTT
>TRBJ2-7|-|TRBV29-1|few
CSVGTLYSEQYF
TGCAGCGTGGGGACCCTCTACAGCGAGCAGTACTTC
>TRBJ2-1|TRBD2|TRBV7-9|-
CASSLAHRLAAYNEQFF
TGTGCCAGCAGCTTAGCGCATAGACTAGCGGCCTACAATGAGCAGTTCTTC
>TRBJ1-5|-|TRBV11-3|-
CASSLVGGGFNQPQHF
TGTGCCAGCAGCTTAGTTGGGGGAGGGTTCAATCAGCCCCAGCATTTT
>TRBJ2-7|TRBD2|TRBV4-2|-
CASSQEISGRAQGEQYF
TGTGCCAGCAGCCAAGAAATTAGCGGGAGGGCCCAGGGAGAGCAGTACTTC
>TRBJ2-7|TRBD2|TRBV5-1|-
CASSLEFRTSSYEQYF
TGCGCCAGCAGCTTGGAGTTCCGGACTAGTTCCTACGAGCAGTACTTC
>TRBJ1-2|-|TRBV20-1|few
CSARGYGYTF
TGCAGTGCTAGAGGGTATGGCTACACCTTC
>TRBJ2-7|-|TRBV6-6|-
CASSSTGLTYEQYF
TGTGCCAGCAGTTCAACGGGCCTGACCTACGAGCAGTACTTC
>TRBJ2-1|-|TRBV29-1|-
CSVEEGSYNEQFF
TGCAGCGTTGAGGAGGGCTCCTACAATGAGCAGTTCTTC
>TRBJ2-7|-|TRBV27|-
CASNRDGSYEQYF
TGTGCCAGCAATCGGGACGGTTCCTACGAGCAGTACTTC
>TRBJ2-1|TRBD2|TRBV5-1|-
CASSLAFRLAYGEEQFF
TGCGCCAGCAGCTTGGCTTTTCGACTAGCGTATGGGGAGGAGCAGTTCTTC
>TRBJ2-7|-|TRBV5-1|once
CASRFSGQKTYEQYF
TGCGCCAGCAGGTTTAGCGGCCAAAAGACGTACGAGCAGTACTTC